Shown below are 18 T cell receptor beta chains from a single sample sequenced in a study of technical replicates of blood from several donors. Sequencing used immunoSEQ multiplex PCR; TCRdb keeps in-frame clones, though not all of them. The sample includes 100,000 or so clones, nearly 96% of them seen just once. Sequences were obtained from T cells isolated from PBMCs. These receptors came from a human donor in good health.

The J gene is TRBJ2-5, the V gene TRBV5-4; TRBD2 matches at 10 bases. The germline V gene encodes CDR1 SGHNT and CDR2 YYREEE (reference sequence). The trim removed 6 bases at V and 1 base at J, leaving 12 bases unmatched. The length of the CDR3 is 17 residues. The CDR3 protein is CASNPGGSGRGQETQYF. The CDR3 DNA reads as TGTGCCAGCAACCCAGGGGGAAGCGGGAGGGGCCAAGAGACCCAGTACTTC.

This clone was seen only once. The chain has TRBV6-5 and TRBJ1-1; weak D call: TRBD1 (5 bases). V was trimmed by 3 bases and J by 1 base, leaving 9 bases between them. The CDR3 contains 14 residues. Germline V gives CDR1 MNHEY, CDR2 SVGAGI. Here the CDR3 DNA reads TGTGCCAGCAGTTATAGGCAGGGGAACACTGAAGCTTTCTTT. Translating it yields CASSYRQGNTEAFF.

This clone was observed a single time. V usage is TRBV9 and J usage is TRBJ2-1; 13 bases agree with TRBD2. The CDR3 runs 17 residues. J was trimmed by 6 bases and V by 3 bases; bases with no gene match: 9. Germline CDR1 is SGDLS and CDR2 is YYNGEE. DNA of the CDR3: TGTGCCAGCAGCGCGTCGAGGGGACTAGCGGGATCCAATGAGCAGTTCTTC. This sequence encodes CASSASRGLAGSNEQFF.

The chain has TRBV2 and TRBJ2-1; 7 bases map to TRBD1. V lost 7 bases to trimming and J lost 2 bases; unmatched junction nucleotides: 5. There are 14 residues in the CDR3. Germline assignment: CDR1 SNHLY and CDR2 FYNNEI. CDR3 sequence: CASKPTGTYNEQFF. The CDR3 DNA reads as TGTGCCAGCAAACCGACAGGGACCTACAATGAGCAGTTCTTC.

The CDR3 DNA is TGTGCCAGCAGGACGCAAACAGGGCCCTACGAGCAGTACTTC. The encoded protein is CASRTQTGPYEQYF. This chain uses TRBV28 with TRBJ2-7; D perhaps matches TRBD1 (6 bases). CDR3 length: 14 amino acids. The V and J ends lost 6 bases and 2 bases respectively, with 14 bases between them. The germline gives CDR1 MDHEN, CDR2 SYDVKM. The full variable domain, in which reference TRBV28 and TRBJ2-7 provide the parts outside the CDR3, is DVKVTQSSRYLVKRTGEKVFLECVQDMDHENMFWYRQDPGLGLRLIYFSYDVKMKEKGDIPEGYSVSREKKERFSLILESASTNQTSMYLCASRTQTGPYEQYFGPGTRLTVT.

The chain joins TRBV18 to TRBJ1-1, with TRBD1 as a possible D gene (6 bases). Germline CDR1 and CDR2: KGHSH and LQKENI. CDR3 size: 13 residues. The germline V and J ends were trimmed by 6 bases and 4 bases, with 12 bases remaining between them. For the CDR3, the DNA is TGTGCCAGCTCCCTCGCAGGGGCCACTGAAGCTTTCTTT. Translated: CASSLAGATEAFF.

This clone came up once. The rearrangement joins TRBV9 to TRBJ2-7; TRBD1 matches at 9 bases. CDR1 and CDR2 (germline): SGDLS, YYNGEE. CDR3 size: 14 residues. V dropped 4 bases and J dropped 3; count of bases not matched to a gene: 5. The CDR3 coding sequence is TGTGCCAGCAGCAAAACAGGGGGCCTCTACGAGCAGTACTTC. Translation: CASSKTGGLYEQYF.

This clone was recorded only once. V usage is TRBV5-6 and J usage is TRBJ2-7; 8 bases fit TRBD1. V gave up 0 bases and J gave up 2 bases; unmatched junction bases: 16. CDR3 length: 19 residues. The germline V gene has CDR1 SGHDT and CDR2 YYEEEE. The CDR3 DNA is TGTGCCAGCAGCTTGGGAAGGGACAGGACACAGATAACAACCTACGAGCAGTACTTC. Protein sequence: CASSLGRDRTQITTYEQYF.

This chain connects TRBV7-2 to TRBJ2-2; D gene ambiguous. Germline assignment: CDR1 SGHTA and CDR2 FQGNSA. V dropped 7 bases and J dropped 4 bases, with 13 bases sitting between them. This CDR3 has 14 residues. The CDR3 DNA sequence: TGTGCCAGCAAATGGAGTGAAGGCACCGGGGAGCTGTTTTTT. Its translation: CASKWSEGTGELFF.

The chain combines TRBV15 with TRBJ1-2; D gene uncertain. This CDR3 comprises 16 residues. With 0 bases removed from V and 2 bases from J, the gap between germline ends came to 13 bases. Germline V CDR1 and CDR2: LNHNV, YYDKDF (reference sequence). The CDR3 loop reads CATSRDGGDSNYGYTF. The CDR3 DNA follows: TGTGCCACCAGCAGAGACGGAGGAGATTCCAACTATGGCTACACCTTC.

The chain joins TRBV28 to TRBJ1-4; no clear D gene. The germline V and J ends were trimmed by 6 bases and 7 bases, with 15 bases remaining between them. The CDR3 length is 14 residues. The germline gives CDR1 MDHEN, CDR2 SYDVKM. This chain's CDR3 is CASRLGLASEKLFF. CDR3 DNA sequence: TGTGCCAGCAGGTTGGGCCTGGCCAGTGAAAAACTGTTTTTT.

The chain joins TRBV30 to TRBJ1-6, with 8 bases aligning to TRBD1. Germline-derived CDR1 and CDR2 are GTSNPN and SVGIG (reference sequence). The CDR3 extends over 14 amino acids. Germline trimming cut 5 bases from V and 10 bases from J; bases unmatched to any gene: 10. The CDR3 loop reads CAWRSQGAPSPLHF. Written as DNA, the CDR3 is TGTGCCTGGCGAAGCCAGGGGGCTCCCTCACCCCTCCACTTT.

This rearrangement joins TRBV5-1 to TRBJ2-2; possibly TRBD1 for D (5 bases). The length of the CDR3 is 15 residues. Germline V gives CDR1 SGHRS, CDR2 YFSETQ. V lost 4 bases, J lost 1 base, and 11 bases lay in between. The CDR3 reads CASSPGALNTGELFF. In nucleotides, the CDR3 is TGCGCCAGCAGCCCTGGGGCATTGAACACCGGGGAGCTGTTTTTT.

The chain recombines TRBV10-3 with TRBJ1-2, with 7 bases fitting TRBD1. CDR3 size: 15 residues. Germline trimming cut 3 bases from V and 3 bases from J; bases unmatched to any gene: 7. Germline V gives CDR1 ENHRY, CDR2 SYGVKD. The CDR3 protein is CAISDPGTEYYGYTF. The CDR3 DNA follows: TGTGCCATCAGTGACCCCGGGACAGAGTACTATGGCTACACCTTC.

The chain recombines TRBV7-7 with TRBJ2-2; no definite D call. Germline values: CDR1 SSHAT, CDR2 FNYEAQ (reference sequence). The CDR3 runs to 12 residues. Trimming left V 5 bases short and J 5 bases short, with 6 bases between. DNA of the CDR3: TGTGCCAGCAGCCCCTATACCGGGGAGCTGTTTTTT. Translating gives CASSPYTGELFF.

The chain carries TRBV10-1 and TRBJ2-5; D unresolved. The germline V gene encodes CDR1 WNHNN and CDR2 SYGVQD (reference sequence). The V gene lost 6 bases and the J gene lost 0 bases, with 11 bases spanning the gap. The CDR3 extends over 14 amino acids. This chain's CDR3 is CASSQHRDQETQYF. CDR3 bases: TGCGCCAGCAGCCAACACAGAGACCAAGAGACCCAGTACTTC.

The chain has TRBV19 and TRBJ1-2; tentatively, D is TRBD1 (5 bases). Trimming shortened V by 7 bases and J by 5 bases, and 20 bases separated the two germline ends. The germline CDR1 and CDR2 sequences are LNHDA and SQIVND (reference sequence). CDR3 length: 15 amino acids. The CDR3, as DNA: TGTGCCAGTACGGCCCCAGGGTTGGCCGGGTATGGCTACACCTTC. This codes for CASTAPGLAGYGYTF.

The gene calls are TRBV28 and TRBJ2-4; 7 positions agree with TRBD1. V lost 10 bases, J lost 1 base, and 7 bases stayed unmatched. Looked up from germline, CDR1 is MDHEN and CDR2 is SYDVKM. This CDR3 spans 14 amino acids. The DNA for the CDR3 is TGTGCCACCCTCGGGACAGTGGCCAAAAACATTCAGTACTTC. Residues: CATLGTVAKNIQYF.